This TCR beta chain came from a study of cytomegalovirus exposure and HLA in healthy donors. To note about this clone: What it binds is unknown.

Clones were read by immunoSEQ multiplex PCR, and TCRdb kept only the in-frame ones, dropping some. The sample carries some 68,000 clones, 96% recorded once. Study-wide results and limits: Using the classifier, cytomegalovirus status was reportedly diagnosed with high specificity and sensitivity. TCR beta chains numbering some 150 were designated cytomegalovirus-associated. Most TCR sequences were rare, but some public TCRs occurred in many donors.

This receptor was taken from a young man in good health and CMV-seronegative. Source material: PBMCs.

CDR3 coding DNA: TGTGCCAGCAGCTTAGGACAGGGGATCACTGAAGCTTTCTTT. Protein sequence: CASSLGQGITEAFF. J is TRBJ1-1 and V is TRBV7-9, with TRBD1 matching over 8 bases. CDR3 size: 14 residues. Per the germline V gene, CDR1 is SEHNR and CDR2 is FQNEAQ (reference sequence). Trimming cost V 1 base and J 4 bases; bases outside gene matches: 2.